This T cell receptor (beta chain) is drawn from a study of blood T cell repertoires in COVID-19. Across the whole study: The study drew acute and convalescent COVID-19 samples from the United States, Italy and Spain.

CDR3 length equals 13 residues. The V and J ends lost 3 bases and 8 bases respectively, with 9 bases between them. Germline values: CDR1 SGHRS, CDR2 YFSETQ. Authors' analysis steps: Amplification from reference gene primers served as the basis for estimated nucleated cell counts. The repertoire was sequenced with immunoSEQ multiplex PCR; TCRdb's copy has only in-frame clones and lacks some. The V and J calls and clone size were taken over from that table, and D and trimming were inferred from the DNA. The sample contains approximately 97,000 clones, over 75% of which appear only once. The specimen sequenced was peripheral blood. This receptor was identified in a man between 60 and 70 years old with acute or convalescent COVID-19. The chain carries TRBV5-1 and TRBJ1-6, with D perhaps TRBD1 (6 bases). The CDR3 sequence is CASSSAGDSPLHF. The DNA of the CDR3 is TGCGCCAGCAGCTCCGCAGGGGATTCACCCCTCCACTTT.